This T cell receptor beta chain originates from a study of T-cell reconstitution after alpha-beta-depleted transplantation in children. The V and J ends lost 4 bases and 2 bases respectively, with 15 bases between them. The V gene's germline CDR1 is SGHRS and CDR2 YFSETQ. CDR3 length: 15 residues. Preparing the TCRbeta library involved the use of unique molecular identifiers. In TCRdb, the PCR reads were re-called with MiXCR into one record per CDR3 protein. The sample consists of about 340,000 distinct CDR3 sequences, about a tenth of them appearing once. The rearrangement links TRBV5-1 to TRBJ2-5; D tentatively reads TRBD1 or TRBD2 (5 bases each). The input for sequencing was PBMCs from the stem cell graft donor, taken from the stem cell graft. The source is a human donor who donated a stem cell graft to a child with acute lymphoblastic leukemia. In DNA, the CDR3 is TGCGCCAGCAGCCCTGGTCCAGAGGGGCAAGAGACCCAGTACTTC. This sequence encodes CASSPGPEGQETQYF.